The 13 T cell receptor beta chains reported below all come from one sample, sequenced in a study of shared clonotypes between healthy human individuals. Some clones are missing from TCRdb's copy, which holds only in-frame ones; the method was immunoSEQ multiplex PCR. Of roughly 1,800,000 clones detected, roughly 94% appear once; the ten largest clones hold 1.2%. The naive CD8 fraction comprised CD45RO-negative cells positively selected for CCR7 and excluded terminally differentiated effector memory CD45RA+ cells. Sequencing input: naive CD8+ T cells sorted from blood. These receptors were taken from a man younger than 35 in good health.

The rearrangement links TRBV27 to TRBJ2-7, with TRBD1 identical over 10 bases. Germline values: CDR1 MNHEY, CDR2 SMNVEV (reference sequence). The CDR3 runs 16 residues. V was pared by 4 bases and J by 3 bases, with 9 bases of the junction left unmatched. The CDR3 sequence is CASSSFRTGGHYEQYF. CDR3 in DNA: TGTGCCAGCAGTTCTTTCAGGACAGGGGGACACTACGAGCAGTACTTC.

This clone occurred once. The chain carries TRBV6-5 and TRBJ2-1; the match to TRBD2 covers 14 bases. CDR1 is MNHEY, CDR2 SVGAGI, per germline. V shed 7 bases, J shed 10 bases, and the junction held 6 bases outside the gene matches. This CDR3 is built from 14 residues. The CDR3 DNA reads TGTGCCAGCACTGGACTAGCGGGAGGAGGGGAGCAGTTCTTC. Encoded protein: CASTGLAGGGEQFF.

This sequence joins TRBV21-1 and TRBJ2-5; the DNA was not used to check the table's D call, TRBD1. TRBV21-1 is a listed pseudogene. CDR3 length equals 16 residues. This chain's CDR3 is CASSKAQTGGRETQYF. The CDR3 region has the DNA TGTGCCAGCAGCAAAGCGCAGACAGGGGGCCGGGAGACCCAGTACTTC.

The chain carries TRBV6-5 and TRBJ1-1; no clear D. This CDR3 has 14 residues. CDR1 and CDR2 from the germline V gene are MNHEY and SVGAGI. The V gene lost 2 bases and the J gene lost 0 bases, with 7 bases spanning the gap. The CDR3 region has the DNA TGTGCCAGCAGTTACGGTTGGATGAACACTGAAGCTTTCTTT. This codes for CASSYGWMNTEAFF.

The rearrangement uses TRBV4-1 and TRBJ2-1; the match to TRBD2 covers 9 bases. The CDR3 has 15 amino acids. V was clipped by 0 bases and J by 3 bases; unmatched bases: 0. CDR1 MGHRA and CDR2 YSYEKL come from the germline V gene. This chain's CDR3 is CASSQETSGYNEQFF. CDR3 coding DNA: TGCGCCAGCAGCCAAGAGACTAGCGGCTACAATGAGCAGTTCTTC.

V is TRBV6-5 and J is TRBJ2-3; D is undetermined. The CDR3 totals 12 residues. Trimming stripped 5 bases from V and 6 bases from J, with 9 bases between. CDR1 is MNHEY, CDR2 SVGAGI, per germline. CDR3 protein: CASSPSPDTQYF. CDR3 in DNA: TGTGCCAGCAGTCCCTCCCCTGATACGCAGTATTTT.

The chain has TRBV27 and TRBJ1-5; 7 bases map to TRBD1. The J segment lost 4 bases and the V segment lost 6 bases, leaving 9 bases of the junction unmatched. The CDR3 has 15 amino acids. CDR1 and CDR2 (germline): MNHEY, SMNVEV (reference sequence). The CDR3 coding sequence is TGTGCCAGCAGCCTCGGACAGGAGGGGAATCAGCCCCAGCATTTT. Residues: CASSLGQEGNQPQHF.

This clone came up once. The chain links TRBV9 to TRBJ2-7; 11 bases fit TRBD1. The CDR3 sequence is 15 residues long. Per the germline V gene, CDR1 is SGDLS and CDR2 is YYNGEE. V lost 4 bases to trimming and J lost 8 bases; unmatched junction nucleotides: 11. The CDR3 region is CASSPSPGQGGQQYF. The CDR3 DNA is TGTGCCAGCAGCCCCTCTCCGGGACAGGGGGGACAGCAGTACTTC.

The chain joins TRBV5-4 to TRBJ2-5; D is unresolved. Germline CDR1 is SGHNT and CDR2 is YYREEE (reference sequence). The V end was cut by 5 bases, the J end by 5 bases, with 13 bases between. The CDR3 is 13 amino acids. Written as DNA, the CDR3 is TGTGCCAGCAGGGAGCGTGACGAGGAGACCCAGTACTTC. Amino acids: CASRERDEETQYF. Filled out from reference TRBV5-4 and TRBJ2-5, the complete variable domain reads ETGVTQSPTHLIKTRGQQVTLRCSSQSGHNTVSWYQQALGQGPQFIFQYYREEENGRGNFPPRFSGLQFPNYSSELNVNALELDDSALYLCASRERDEETQYFGPGTRLLVL.

The V call is TRBV16, the J call TRBJ1-1; no firm D call. V lost 2 bases, J lost 2 bases, and 9 bases lay in between. Per the germline V gene, CDR1 is KGHSY and CDR2 is FQNENV. The CDR3 is 14 residues long. CDR3 in DNA: TGTGCCAGCAGCCAAGTTCCAAGCAACACTGAAGCTTTCTTT. It translates to CASSQVPSNTEAFF.

This chain links TRBV7-2 with TRBJ1-1; no definite D call. The CDR3 sequence is 14 residues long. The germline gives CDR1 SGHTA, CDR2 FQGNSA. Trimming removed 1 base from V and 4 bases from J, with 10 bases in between. As DNA, the CDR3 is TGTGCCAGCAGCTTAGATTCACCTATCACTGAAGCTTTCTTT. This codes for CASSLDSPITEAFF. Variable domain in full (rest from reference TRBV7-2 and TRBJ1-1): GAGVSQSPSNKVTEKGKDVELRCDPISGHTALYWYRQSLGQGLEFLIYFQGNSAPDKSGLPSDRFSAERTGGSVSTLTIQRTQQEDSAVYLCASSLDSPITEAFFGQGTRLTVV.

The chain links TRBV5-5 to TRBJ2-7, with a tentative D call TRBD2 (6 bases). This CDR3 has 14 residues. Trimming removed 0 bases at V and 2 bases at J, with 9 bases between. Germline CDR1 is SGHKS and CDR2 is YYEKEE (reference sequence). The CDR3 reads CASSLVGLTYEQYF. DNA of the CDR3: TGTGCCAGCAGCTTGGTGGGACTGACCTACGAGCAGTACTTC.

The chain combines TRBV6-5 with TRBJ2-1; 8 bases are a match to TRBD2. J lost 6 bases, V lost 0 bases, and 7 bases had no gene match. In germline, CDR1 is MNHEY, CDR2 SVGAGI. This CDR3 spans 16 amino acids. CDR3 bases: TGTGCCAGCAGTTACTCGGACAGCGGGGGTATCAATGAGCAGTTCTTC. Protein sequence: CASSYSDSGGINEQFF.